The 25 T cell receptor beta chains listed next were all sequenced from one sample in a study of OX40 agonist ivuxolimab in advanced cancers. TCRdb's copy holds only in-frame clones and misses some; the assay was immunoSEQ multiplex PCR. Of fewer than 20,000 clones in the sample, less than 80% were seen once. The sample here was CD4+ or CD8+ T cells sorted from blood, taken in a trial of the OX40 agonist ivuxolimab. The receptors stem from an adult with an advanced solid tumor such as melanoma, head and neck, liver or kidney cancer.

CDR3 DNA sequence: TGTGCCAGCAGCTCAATTAGCGGGGAGTACGAGACCCAGTACTTC. Its translation is CASSSISGEYETQYF. The genes are TRBV7-9 and TRBJ2-5; TRBD2 matches at 8 bases. CDR1 and CDR2 (germline): SEHNR, FQNEAQ (reference sequence). V shed 4 bases and J 5 bases; nucleotides not matched to a gene: 9. The length of the CDR3 is 15 residues.

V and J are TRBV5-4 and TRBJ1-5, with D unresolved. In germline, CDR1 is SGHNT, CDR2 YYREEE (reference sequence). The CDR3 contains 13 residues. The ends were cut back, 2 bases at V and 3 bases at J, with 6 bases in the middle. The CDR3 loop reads CASSFGDNQPQHF. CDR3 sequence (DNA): TGTGCCAGCAGCTTCGGGGACAATCAGCCCCAGCATTTT. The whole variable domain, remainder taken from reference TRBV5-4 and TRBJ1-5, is ETGVTQSPTHLIKTRGQQVTLRCSSQSGHNTVSWYQQALGQGPQFIFQYYREEENGRGNFPPRFSGLQFPNYSSELNVNALELDDSALYLCASSFGDNQPQHFGDGTRLSIL.

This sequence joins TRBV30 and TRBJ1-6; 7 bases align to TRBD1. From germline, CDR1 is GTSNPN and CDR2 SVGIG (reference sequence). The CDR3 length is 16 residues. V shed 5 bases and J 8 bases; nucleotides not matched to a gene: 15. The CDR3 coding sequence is TGTGCCTGGGACTTCATCGACAGGGACAAGGATTCACCCCTCCACTTT. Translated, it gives CAWDFIDRDKDSPLHF.

Here the CDR3 reads CASRGTGTAYGYTF. The CDR3 nucleotides are TGTGCCAGCAGGGGTACAGGGACGGCCTATGGCTACACCTTC. The chain couples TRBV27 to TRBJ1-2, with a possible D match to TRBD1 (6 bases). This CDR3 region has 14 residues. Germline lookup yields CDR1 MNHEY and CDR2 SMNVEV (reference sequence). Trimming pared 6 bases from V and 4 bases from J, leaving 15 bases between.

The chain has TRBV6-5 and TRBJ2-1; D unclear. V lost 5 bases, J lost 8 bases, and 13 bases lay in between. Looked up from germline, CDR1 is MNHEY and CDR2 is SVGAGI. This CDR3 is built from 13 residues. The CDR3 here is CASSTAEWDEQFF. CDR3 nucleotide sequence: TGTGCCAGCAGTACGGCGGAATGGGATGAGCAGTTCTTC.

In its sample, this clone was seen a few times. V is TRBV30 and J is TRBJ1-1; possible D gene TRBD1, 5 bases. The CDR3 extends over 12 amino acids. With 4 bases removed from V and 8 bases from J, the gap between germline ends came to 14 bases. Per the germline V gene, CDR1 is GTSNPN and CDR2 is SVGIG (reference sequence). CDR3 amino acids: CAWMGGEEEAFF. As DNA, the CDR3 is TGTGCCTGGATGGGAGGGGAGGAGGAAGCTTTCTTT. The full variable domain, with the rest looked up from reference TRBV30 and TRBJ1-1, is SQTIHQWPATLVQPVGSPLSLECTVEGTSNPNLYWYRQAAGRGLQLLFYSVGIGQISSEVPQNLSASRPQDRQFILSSKKLLLSDSGFYLCAWMGGEEEAFFGQGTRLTVV.

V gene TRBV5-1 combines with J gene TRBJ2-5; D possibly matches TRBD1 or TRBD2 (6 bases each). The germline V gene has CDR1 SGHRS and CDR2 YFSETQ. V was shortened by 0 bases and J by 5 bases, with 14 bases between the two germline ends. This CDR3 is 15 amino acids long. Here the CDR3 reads CASSLVGGFGETQYF. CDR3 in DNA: TGCGCCAGCAGCTTGGTGGGGGGCTTCGGGGAGACCCAGTACTTC.

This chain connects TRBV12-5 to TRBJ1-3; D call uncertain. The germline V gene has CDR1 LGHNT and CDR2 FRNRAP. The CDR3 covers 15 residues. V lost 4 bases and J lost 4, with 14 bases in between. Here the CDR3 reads CASGSPLGWGNTIYF. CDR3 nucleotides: TGTGCTAGTGGTTCACCCCTCGGGTGGGGAAACACCATATATTTT.

The CDR3 region has the DNA TGTGCCAGCAGCAAAGAAAAGACTAGCGGGAGGTGTGAGCAGTTCTTC. Protein product: CASSKEKTSGRCEQFF. The V and J genes are TRBV21-1 and TRBJ2-1; the table's D gene call, TRBD2, was not cross checked with the DNA. TRBV21-1 is a pseudogene locus. The CDR3 covers 16 residues.

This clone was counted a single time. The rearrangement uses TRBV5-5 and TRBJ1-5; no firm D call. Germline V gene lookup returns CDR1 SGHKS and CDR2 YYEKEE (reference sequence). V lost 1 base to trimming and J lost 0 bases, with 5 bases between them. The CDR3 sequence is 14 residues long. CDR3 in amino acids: CASSLLYSNQPQHF. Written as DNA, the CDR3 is TGTGCCAGCAGCTTGTTGTATAGCAATCAGCCCCAGCATTTT.

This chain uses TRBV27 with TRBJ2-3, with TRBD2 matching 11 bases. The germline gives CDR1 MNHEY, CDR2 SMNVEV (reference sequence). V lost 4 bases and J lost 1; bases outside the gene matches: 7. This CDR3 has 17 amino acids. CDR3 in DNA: TGTGCCAGCAGTTCCATAGCTAGCGGGGGGCGCACAGATACGCAGTATTTT. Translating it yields CASSSIASGGRTDTQYF.

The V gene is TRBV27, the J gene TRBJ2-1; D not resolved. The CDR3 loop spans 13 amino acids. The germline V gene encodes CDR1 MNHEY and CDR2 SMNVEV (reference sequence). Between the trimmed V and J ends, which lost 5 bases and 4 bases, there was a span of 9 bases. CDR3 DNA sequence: TGTGCCAGCAGTCAGGTTCCTTACAATGAGCAGTTCTTC. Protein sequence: CASSQVPYNEQFF.

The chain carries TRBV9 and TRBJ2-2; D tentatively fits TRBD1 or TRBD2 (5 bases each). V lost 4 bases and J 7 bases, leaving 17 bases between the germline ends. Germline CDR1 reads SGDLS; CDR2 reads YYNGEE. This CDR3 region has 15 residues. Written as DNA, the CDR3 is TGTGCCAGCAGCTCCGTCCCCTCGAGGGGCGGGGAGCTGTTTTTT. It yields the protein CASSSVPSRGGELFF.

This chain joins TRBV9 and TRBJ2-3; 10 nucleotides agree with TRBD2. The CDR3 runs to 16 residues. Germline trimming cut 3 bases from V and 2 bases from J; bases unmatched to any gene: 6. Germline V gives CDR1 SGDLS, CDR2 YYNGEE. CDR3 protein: CASSAPLAGNTDTQYF. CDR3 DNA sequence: TGTGCCAGCAGCGCCCCACTAGCGGGGAACACAGATACGCAGTATTTT.

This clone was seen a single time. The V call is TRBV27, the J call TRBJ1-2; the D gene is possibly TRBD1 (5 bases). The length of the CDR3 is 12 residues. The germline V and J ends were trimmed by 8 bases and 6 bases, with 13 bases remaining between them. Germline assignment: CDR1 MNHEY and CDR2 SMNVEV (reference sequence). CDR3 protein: CASAGPENGYTF. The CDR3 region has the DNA TGTGCCAGCGCGGGGCCTGAAAATGGCTACACCTTC.

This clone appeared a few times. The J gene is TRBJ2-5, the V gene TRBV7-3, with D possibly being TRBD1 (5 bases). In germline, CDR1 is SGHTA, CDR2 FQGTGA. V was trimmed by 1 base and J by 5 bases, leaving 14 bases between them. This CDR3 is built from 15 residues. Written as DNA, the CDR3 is TGTGCCAGCAGCTTAAGTGGACACGAAGCGGAGACCCAGTACTTC. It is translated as CASSLSGHEAETQYF.

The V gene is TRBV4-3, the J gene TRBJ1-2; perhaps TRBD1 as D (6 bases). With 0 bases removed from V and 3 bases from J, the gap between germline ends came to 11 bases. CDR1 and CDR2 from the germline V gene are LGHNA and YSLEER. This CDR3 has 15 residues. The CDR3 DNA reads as TGCGCCAGCAGCCAAGAATGGGGGGCGGACTATGGCTACACCTTC. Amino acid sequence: CASSQEWGADYGYTF.

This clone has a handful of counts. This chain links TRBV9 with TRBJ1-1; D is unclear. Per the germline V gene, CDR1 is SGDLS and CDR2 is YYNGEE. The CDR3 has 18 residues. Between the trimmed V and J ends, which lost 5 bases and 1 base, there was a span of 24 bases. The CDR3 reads CASSLGPRGTIENTEAFF. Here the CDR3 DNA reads TGTGCCAGCAGTTTAGGGCCTCGGGGAACCATCGAGAACACTGAAGCTTTCTTT.

The DNA of the CDR3 is TGCGCCAGCAGCGAAGAGAAAATGAACACTGAAGCTTTCTTT. Amino acid sequence: CASSEEKMNTEAFF. The rearrangement uses TRBV10-2 and TRBJ1-1, with D hard to call. CDR3 length: 14 residues. The germline gives CDR1 WSHSY, CDR2 SAAADI. V shed 6 bases and J shed 0 bases, with 11 bases lying between them.

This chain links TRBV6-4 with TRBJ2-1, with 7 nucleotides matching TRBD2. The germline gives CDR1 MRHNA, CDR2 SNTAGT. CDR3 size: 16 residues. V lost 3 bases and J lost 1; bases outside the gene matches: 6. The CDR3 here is CASSEYGGSSYNEQFF. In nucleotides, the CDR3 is TGTGCCAGCAGTGAGTATGGCGGGAGTTCCTACAATGAGCAGTTCTTC.

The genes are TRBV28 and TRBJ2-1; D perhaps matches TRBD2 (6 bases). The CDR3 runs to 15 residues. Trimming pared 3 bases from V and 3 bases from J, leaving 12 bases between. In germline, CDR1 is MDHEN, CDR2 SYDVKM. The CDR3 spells CASSLLADDYNEQFF. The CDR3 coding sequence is TGTGCCAGCAGTTTGTTAGCGGATGACTACAATGAGCAGTTCTTC.

CDR3 residues: CASSPRTGIGTDTQYF. The CDR3 region has the DNA TGTGCCAGCAGCCCGAGGACAGGGATAGGGACAGATACGCAGTATTTT. This chain uses TRBV7-8 with TRBJ2-3; 8 nucleotides line up with TRBD1. J gave up 3 bases and V 5 bases, and 10 bases lay outside the gene matches. The CDR3 length is 16 residues. The germline V gene encodes CDR1 SGHVS and CDR2 FQNEAQ.

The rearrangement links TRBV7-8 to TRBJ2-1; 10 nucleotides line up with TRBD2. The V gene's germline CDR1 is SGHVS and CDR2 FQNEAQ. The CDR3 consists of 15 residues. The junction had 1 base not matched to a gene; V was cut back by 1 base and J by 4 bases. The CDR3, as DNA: TGTGCCAGCAGCTTAGGGACTAGCGGATACAATGAGCAGTTCTTC. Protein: CASSLGTSGYNEQFF.

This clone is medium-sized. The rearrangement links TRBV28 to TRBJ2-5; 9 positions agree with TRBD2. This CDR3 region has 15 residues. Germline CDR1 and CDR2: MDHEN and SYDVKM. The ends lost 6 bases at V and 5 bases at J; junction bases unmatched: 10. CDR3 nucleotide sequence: TGTGCCAGCAGGGAGGTGCGGGAGGGCCCGGAGACCCAGTACTTC. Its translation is CASREVREGPETQYF. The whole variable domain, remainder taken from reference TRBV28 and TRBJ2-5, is DVKVTQSSRYLVKRTGEKVFLECVQDMDHENMFWYRQDPGLGLRLIYFSYDVKMKEKGDIPEGYSVSREKKERFSLILESASTNQTSMYLCASREVREGPETQYFGPGTRLLVL.

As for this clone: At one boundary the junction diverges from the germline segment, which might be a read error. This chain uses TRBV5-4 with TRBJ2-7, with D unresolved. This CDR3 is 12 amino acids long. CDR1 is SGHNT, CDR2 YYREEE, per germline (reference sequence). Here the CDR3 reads CASSLSSYGQYF. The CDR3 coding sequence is TGTGCCAGCAGCCTGAGCTCCTACGGGCAGTACTTC.